This T cell receptor beta chain was retrieved from a study of CXCR3-negative and CXCR3-positive naive CD8 T cells. Study-wide background: With about 1.5 +/- 0.3 million reads per library, the TRB reads numbered around 140 million in total.

Study outcomes and limitations: In CXCR3-positive naive cells, the TRB CDR3s were more hydrophobic than in CXCR3-negative naive cells. In naive cells, CXCR3-negative and CXCR3-positive subsets had similar TRBV-TRBJ usage; memory cells differed.

On this clonotype itself: The antigen is undetermined.

Subsets of CD8+ T cells were each sorted in triplicate at approximately 270,000 cells apiece. Naive CD8+ T cells showed a CD45RO-CCR7+CD27+CD95- phenotype. This CDR3 has 16 amino acids. Germline V gives CDR1 MGHRA, CDR2 YSYEKL. The method, 5' RACE with UMI labels, was used to prepare the TRB cDNA libraries. TCRdb re-called the 5' RACE reads; every CDR3 protein appears as one record, without DNA. This specimen shows roughly 130,000 distinct CDR3 sequences; the ten leading clones hold roughly 0.59%. The clonotype was recovered from a human donor in good health. Some clones in this sample may be carry-over from other donors' samples. The rearrangement joins TRBV4-1 to TRBJ1-1; absent DNA, TCRdb's TRBD1 call cannot be checked. Sample: naive CXCR3+ CD8+ T cells from blood. Subset denoted: CD45RO-CCR7+CD27+CD95- naive CD8+ T cells expressing CXCR3 (TNR3+). The CDR3 spells CASSQDIETGPTEAFF.